One and the same sample provided the 15 T cell receptor beta chains below, sequenced in a study of shared clonotypes between healthy human individuals. The table came from immunoSEQ multiplex PCR; TCRdb's copy has only in-frame clones and leaves some out. The sample contains 980,000 or so clones, 60% to 85% of which appear only once. Sequenced sample: memory CD4+ T cells sorted from blood. Sample subset: CD45RA-negative fraction. The source is a young man in good health.

The rearrangement joins TRBV20-1 to TRBJ2-2; no reliable D call. CDR3 length: 10 amino acids. Trimming removed 0 bases at V and 8 bases at J, with 1 base between. Germline CDR1 and CDR2: DFQATT and SNEGSKA (reference sequence). CDR3 amino acids: CSAREGELFF. The CDR3 coding sequence is TGCAGTGCTAGAGAAGGGGAGCTGTTTTTT.

This chain connects TRBV4-3 to TRBJ2-1; TRBD2 agrees at 9 bases. Germline CDR1 is LGHNA and CDR2 is YSLEER. The ends lost 0 bases at V and 4 bases at J; junction bases unmatched: 7. The CDR3 runs to 17 residues. The DNA for the CDR3 is TGCGCCAGCAGCCAAGATGGGGCGGGAGGGGGGTACAATGAGCAGTTCTTC. Its translation: CASSQDGAGGGYNEQFF.

A word on this clone: The same CDR3 is also encoded by other DNA sequences in this sample. The gene calls are TRBV5-1 and TRBJ2-2; possible D gene TRBD1, 6 bases. The length of the CDR3 is 14 residues. V lost 0 bases and J 5 bases, leaving 8 bases between the germline ends. CDR1 and CDR2 (germline): SGHRS, YFSETQ. CDR3 nucleotides: TGCGCCAGCAGCTTGGCAGGGGATACCGGGGAGCTGTTTTTT. Translating gives CASSLAGDTGELFF.

The rearrangement uses TRBV5-4 and TRBJ2-7; weak D call: TRBD2 (6 bases). CDR1 SGHNT and CDR2 YYREEE come from the germline V gene (reference sequence). V was clipped by 0 bases and J by 0 bases, with 10 bases between them. CDR3 length: 15 residues. CDR3 DNA: TGTGCCAGCAGCTTGGCCGGGAGTCCCTCCTACGAGCAGTACTTC. It specifies CASSLAGSPSYEQYF.

This clone was detected many times. This chain connects TRBV30 to TRBJ1-4; D uncertain. Germline assignment: CDR1 GTSNPN and CDR2 SVGIG (reference sequence). This CDR3 has 14 amino acids. V was pared by 3 bases and J by 4 bases, with 12 bases between. CDR3 amino acids: CAWRFAGNNEKLFF. The CDR3 DNA follows: TGTGCCTGGAGATTTGCAGGAAATAATGAAAAACTGTTTTTT.

The chain recombines TRBV7-6 with TRBJ2-7, with TRBD2 matching over 16 bases. The CDR3 runs 16 residues. The trim removed 5 bases at V and 2 bases at J, leaving 3 bases unmatched. The germline CDR1 and CDR2 sequences are SGHVS and FNYEAQ. The CDR3 loop reads CASSPGTSGGAYEQYF. In DNA, the CDR3 is TGTGCCAGCAGCCCCGGGACTAGCGGGGGGGCCTACGAGCAGTACTTC.

This chain links TRBV5-1 with TRBJ2-7, with D hard to call. The CDR3 has 15 amino acids. Germline V lookup: CDR1 SGHRS, CDR2 YFSETQ. Trimming took off 0 bases at V and 3 bases at J, with 13 bases between the two ends. The CDR3, as DNA: TGCGCCAGCAGCTTGGGTTCAGGTCTGATCTACGAGCAGTACTTC. Its protein is CASSLGSGLIYEQYF.

The chain joins TRBV10-3 to TRBJ2-3; TRBD1 aligns across 8 bases. The CDR3 has 14 amino acids. CDR1 ENHRY and CDR2 SYGVKD come from the germline V gene. Germline trimming cut 9 bases from V and 2 bases from J; bases unmatched to any gene: 7. CDR3 residues: CAIRPGQVTDTQYF. The DNA of the CDR3 is TGTGCCATTAGACCGGGACAGGTCACAGATACGCAGTATTTT.

This clone was counted a single time. V usage is TRBV9 and J usage is TRBJ2-7, with 9 positions matching TRBD2. This CDR3 comprises 15 residues. The V gene's germline CDR1 is SGDLS and CDR2 YYNGEE. After removal of 0 bases from V and 4 bases from J, the junction contained 5 bases not matched to a gene. The CDR3 coding sequence is TGTGCCAGCAGCGTAGGCGGGGGGGCTTTTTACGAGCAGTACTTC. Amino acids: CASSVGGGAFYEQYF.

Only a few counts were recorded for this clone. This chain links TRBV10-2 with TRBJ2-2; 8 bases map to TRBD1. This CDR3 has 14 residues. From germline, CDR1 is WSHSY and CDR2 SAAADI. Trimming at V came to 6 bases and at J to 3 bases, leaving 3 bases not matched to a gene. The CDR3 bases are TGCGCCAGCAGAAAGGGACAGGACACCGGGGAGCTGTTTTTT. Protein: CASRKGQDTGELFF.

This clone has only a few counts. The V call is TRBV9, the J call TRBJ2-7; D is undetermined. This CDR3 comprises 13 residues. The germline CDR1 and CDR2 sequences are SGDLS and YYNGEE. With 3 bases removed from V and 2 bases from J, the gap between germline ends came to 9 bases. The CDR3 sequence: CASSGGPAYEQYF. The CDR3 DNA follows: TGTGCCAGCAGCGGTGGGCCCGCCTACGAGCAGTACTTC.

The V and J genes are TRBV5-8 and TRBJ1-5; 7 bases line up with TRBD1. The trim removed 3 bases at V and 0 bases at J, leaving 6 bases unmatched. The germline V gene encodes CDR1 SGHTS and CDR2 YDEGEE. CDR3 length equals 16 residues. The CDR3 here is CASSSRDRYSNQPQHF. The CDR3 DNA follows: TGTGCCAGCAGCTCCCGGGACAGATATAGCAATCAGCCCCAGCATTTT.

The rearrangement uses TRBV18 and TRBJ2-1; D not certain. Germline loops: CDR1 KGHSH, CDR2 LQKENI. Trimming removed 3 bases at V and 12 bases at J, with 12 bases between. This CDR3 has 12 residues. For the CDR3, the DNA is TGTGCCAGCTCACCCGAAAGGACGGGGCAGTTCTTC. This codes for CASSPERTGQFF.

V usage is TRBV6-1 and J usage is TRBJ2-1; D is tentatively TRBD1 or TRBD2 (6 bases each). Germline CDR1 MNHNS, CDR2 SASEGT. CDR3 length: 15 amino acids. Trimming removed 5 bases from V and 9 bases from J, with 20 bases in between. The CDR3 bases are TGTGCCAGCAGTACGCGGGACACCCGACCTGGTGAGCAGTTCTTC. Translation gives CASSTRDTRPGEQFF.

The rearrangement joins TRBV4-1 to TRBJ2-1; D remains ambiguous. This CDR3 spans 15 amino acids. V was pared by 1 base and J by 6 bases, with 13 bases between. The V gene's germline CDR1 is MGHRA and CDR2 YSYEKL. The CDR3 DNA is TGCGCCAGCAGCCAAGGGCGAGGAAGGACCAATGAGCAGTTCTTC. Translation gives CASSQGRGRTNEQFF.